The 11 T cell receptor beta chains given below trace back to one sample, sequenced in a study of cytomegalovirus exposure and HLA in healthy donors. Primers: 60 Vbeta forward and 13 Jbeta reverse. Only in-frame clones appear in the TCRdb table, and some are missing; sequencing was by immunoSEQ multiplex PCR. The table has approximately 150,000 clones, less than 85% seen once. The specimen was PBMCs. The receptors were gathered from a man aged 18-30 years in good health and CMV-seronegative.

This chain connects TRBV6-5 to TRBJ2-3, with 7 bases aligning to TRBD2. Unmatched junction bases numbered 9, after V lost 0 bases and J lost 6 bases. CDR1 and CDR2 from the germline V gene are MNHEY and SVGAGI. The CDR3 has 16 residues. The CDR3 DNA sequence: TGTGCCAGCAGTTACTCGGGACTAACTGCCGATGATACGCAGTATTTT. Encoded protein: CASSYSGLTADDTQYF.

In DNA form, the CDR3 reads TGTGCCAGCAGCCCATCGGGCGGGTTCTCCTACGAGCAGTACTTC. Its protein is CASSPSGGFSYEQYF. The gene calls are TRBV7-2 and TRBJ2-7; possible D gene TRBD2, 5 bases. In germline, CDR1 is SGHTA, CDR2 FQGNSA. This CDR3 contains 15 residues. V lost 5 bases to trimming and J lost 0 bases, with 14 bases between them.

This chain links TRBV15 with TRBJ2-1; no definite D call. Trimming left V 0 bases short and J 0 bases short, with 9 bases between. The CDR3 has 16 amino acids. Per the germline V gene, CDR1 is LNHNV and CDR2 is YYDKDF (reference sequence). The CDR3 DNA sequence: TGTGCCACCAGCAGAGATCATCCGAGCTCCTACAATGAGCAGTTCTTC. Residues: CATSRDHPSSYNEQFF.

The CDR3 sequence: CATSRSSWSNYGYTF. CDR3 nucleotides: TGTGCCACCAGCAGGTCCTCATGGAGTAACTATGGCTACACCTTC. The chain is built from TRBV15 and TRBJ1-2; D is unclear. The CDR3 length is 15 residues. Germline assignment: CDR1 LNHNV and CDR2 YYDKDF (reference sequence). The V end was cut by 3 bases, the J end by 1 base, with 12 bases between.

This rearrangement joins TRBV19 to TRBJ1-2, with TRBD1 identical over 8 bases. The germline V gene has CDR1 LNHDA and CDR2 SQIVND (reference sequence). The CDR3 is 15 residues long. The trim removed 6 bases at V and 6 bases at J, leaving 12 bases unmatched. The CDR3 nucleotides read TGTGCCAGTAGCGACCCCGGGACAGGCTCTCATGGCTACACCTTC. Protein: CASSDPGTGSHGYTF.

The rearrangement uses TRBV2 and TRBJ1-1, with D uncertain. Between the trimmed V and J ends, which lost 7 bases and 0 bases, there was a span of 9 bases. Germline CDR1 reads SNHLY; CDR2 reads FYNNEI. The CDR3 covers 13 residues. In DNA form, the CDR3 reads TGTGCCAGCAAGGCAGGCATGAACACTGAAGCTTTCTTT. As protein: CASKAGMNTEAFF. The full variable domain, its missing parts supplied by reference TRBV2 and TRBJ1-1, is EPEVTQTPSHQVTQMGQEVILRCVPISNHLYFYWYRQILGQKVEFLVSFYNNEISEKSEIFDDQFSVERPDGSNFTLKIRSTKLEDSAMYFCASKAGMNTEAFFGQGTRLTVV.

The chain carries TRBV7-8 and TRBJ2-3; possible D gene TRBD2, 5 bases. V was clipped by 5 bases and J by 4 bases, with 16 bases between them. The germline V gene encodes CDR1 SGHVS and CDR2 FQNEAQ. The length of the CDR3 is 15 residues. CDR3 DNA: TGTGCCAGCAGCCCTACTAGGTTGTCTGCAGATACGCAGTATTTT. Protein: CASSPTRLSADTQYF. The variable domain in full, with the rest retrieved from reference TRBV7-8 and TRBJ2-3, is GAGVSQSPRYKVAKRGQDVALRCDPISGHVSLFWYQQALGQGPEFLTYFQNEAQLDKSGLPSDRFFAERPEGSVSTLKIQRTQQEDSAVYLCASSPTRLSADTQYFGPGTRLTVL.

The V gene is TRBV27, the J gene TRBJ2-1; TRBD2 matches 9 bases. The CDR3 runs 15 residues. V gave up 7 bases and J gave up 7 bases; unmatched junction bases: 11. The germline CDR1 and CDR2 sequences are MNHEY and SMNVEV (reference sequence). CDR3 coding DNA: TGTGCCAGCAAGGTTGGGCTAGCGGGATGGAATGAGCAGTTCTTC. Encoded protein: CASKVGLAGWNEQFF.

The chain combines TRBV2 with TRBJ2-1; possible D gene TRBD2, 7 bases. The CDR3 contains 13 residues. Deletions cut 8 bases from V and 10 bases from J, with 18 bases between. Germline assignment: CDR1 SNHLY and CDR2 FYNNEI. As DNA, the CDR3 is TGTGCCAGCGGGGGCGGGGGAATTGGAGAGCAGTTCTTC. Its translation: CASGGGGIGEQFF.

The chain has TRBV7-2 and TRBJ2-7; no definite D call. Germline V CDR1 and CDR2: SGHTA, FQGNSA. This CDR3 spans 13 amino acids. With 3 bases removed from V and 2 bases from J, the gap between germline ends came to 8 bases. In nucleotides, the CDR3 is TGTGCCAGCAGCTTCGTAAATACCTACGAGCAGTACTTC. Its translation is CASSFVNTYEQYF.

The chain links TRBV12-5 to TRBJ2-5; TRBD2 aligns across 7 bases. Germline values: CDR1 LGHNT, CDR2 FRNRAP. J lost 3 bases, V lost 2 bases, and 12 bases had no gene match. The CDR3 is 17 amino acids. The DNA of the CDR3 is TGTGCTAGTGGTTTGCCTTCTTCTCTAGCGGTGAAAGAGACCCAGTACTTC. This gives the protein CASGLPSSLAVKETQYF.